This passage covers 30 T cell receptor beta chains from one sample sequenced in a study of beta chain features in type 1 diabetes. Study-level points and caveats: TCRB CDR3s from Type 1 diabetes patients were moderately but significantly shorter in all four CD4+ subsets.

The whole isolated RNA underwent reverse transcription, so sequencing captured expressed TCRB transcripts. Clones were read by immunoSEQ multiplex PCR, and TCRdb kept only the in-frame ones, dropping some. The sample holds some 360,000 clones, 8.5% to 10% seen once. These receptors' targets are unknown. The source material was central memory CD4+ T cells from blood. These receptors all come from a man in his thirties or forties with type 1 diabetes.

J is TRBJ2-7 and V is TRBV2; 9 bases agree with TRBD2. The CDR3 is 13 amino acids. CDR1 and CDR2 (germline): SNHLY, FYNNEI. V trimming: 8 bases; J trimming: 3 bases; junction bases outside the gene matches: 5. The CDR3 sequence: CASALAGFYEQYF. In DNA, the CDR3 is TGTGCCAGCGCACTAGCGGGCTTCTACGAGCAGTACTTC.

This clone was detected a few times. V is TRBV6-5 and J is TRBJ2-4; a weak D match, TRBD2 (6 bases). Germline CDR1 MNHEY, CDR2 SVGAGI. Between the trimmed V and J ends, which lost 8 bases and 5 bases, there was a span of 13 bases. The CDR3 extends over 13 amino acids. CDR3 protein: CASGDWGENIQYF. CDR3 DNA: TGTGCCAGCGGGGATTGGGGGGAAAACATTCAGTACTTC.

This clone showed up just a few times. V gene TRBV2 combines with J gene TRBJ2-5; D perhaps matches TRBD2 (5 bases). Germline V lookup: CDR1 SNHLY, CDR2 FYNNEI. V lost 7 bases to trimming and J lost 7 bases, with 13 bases between them. This CDR3 has 12 residues. The CDR3: CASTGSKGTQYF. In nucleotides, the CDR3 is TGTGCCAGCACGGGGTCCAAGGGGACCCAGTACTTC.

The chain recombines TRBV15 with TRBJ2-3, with 10 bases matching TRBD2. CDR3 length: 19 amino acids. The V gene's germline CDR1 is LNHNV and CDR2 YYDKDF (reference sequence). The V and J ends lost 3 bases and 1 base, in that order; junction bases with no gene match: 13. CDR3 in amino acids: CATSSETAPLAGGTDTQYF. For the CDR3, the DNA is TGTGCCACCAGCAGTGAAACGGCCCCTCTAGCGGGAGGCACAGATACGCAGTATTTT.

The V call is TRBV30, the J call TRBJ1-1; 8 bases match TRBD1. Germline CDR1 is GTSNPN and CDR2 is SVGIG (reference sequence). The J segment lost 1 base and the V segment lost 2 bases, leaving 3 bases of the junction unmatched. The CDR3 consists of 14 residues. The CDR3 protein is CAWSTGQGNTEAFF. The CDR3 nucleotides read TGTGCCTGGAGTACAGGACAGGGGAACACTGAAGCTTTCTTT.

In its sample, this clone was seen once. The junction does not match germline at one end; this may be a read error. Other DNA sequences from this sample encode an identical CDR3 as well. V usage is TRBV7-9 and J usage is TRBJ2-4, with a tentative D call TRBD1 (7 bases). The CDR3 contains 16 residues. Per germline, CDR1 SEHNR and CDR2 FQNEAQ (reference sequence). CDR3 sequence reads: CASSFSRPGGLNIQYF. Written as DNA, the CDR3 is TGTGCTAGCAGCTTCTCCCGGCCAGGGGGACTAAACATTCAGTACTTC.

V usage is TRBV11-2 and J usage is TRBJ2-5; tentatively, D is TRBD1 (6 bases). The J call could be wrong; TRBJ2-7 is a better fit for the DNA end. Germline V gives CDR1 SGHAT, CDR2 FQNNGV. The CDR3 is 15 residues long. CDR3: CASIKGGFSSYEQYF. The CDR3, as DNA: TGTGCCAGCATCAAAGGGGGATTTAGCTCCTACGAGCAGTACTTC.

The V call is TRBV23-1, the J call TRBJ1-2, with 8 bases lining up with TRBD1. TRBV23-1 is known as an ORF, though its function is uncertain. This CDR3 has 15 amino acids. The ends lost 5 bases at V and 5 bases at J; junction bases unmatched: 10. CDR3 in DNA: TGCGCCAGCAGTAACCGCGGACAGGGAGGGTATGGCTACACCTTC. This sequence encodes CASSNRGQGGYGYTF.

This clone was counted a few times. The genes are TRBV30 and TRBJ2-2; D could derive from TRBD1 or TRBD2 (5 bases each). CDR1 is GTSNPN and CDR2 is SVGIG in the germline V gene (reference sequence). CDR3 size: 12 residues. V gave up 5 bases and J gave up 7 bases, with 11 bases separating them. The DNA for the CDR3 is TGTGCCTGGGGGACGGGGTTCGGGGAGCTGTTTTTT. It yields the protein CAWGTGFGELFF.

The chain has TRBV25-1 and TRBJ2-1, with 8 bases aligning to TRBD2. V was pared by 5 bases and J by 5 bases, with 11 bases of the junction left unmatched. Germline V CDR1 and CDR2: MGHDK, SYGVNS. CDR3 length equals 16 residues. CDR3 region: CASSSRGLADNNEQFF. The CDR3, as DNA: TGTGCCAGCAGTAGTCGAGGACTAGCCGATAACAATGAGCAGTTCTTC.

The chain joins TRBV4-2 to TRBJ1-2, with D perhaps TRBD1 (5 bases). This CDR3 is 13 amino acids long. Germline V gene data show CDR1 as LGHNA and CDR2 as YNFKEQ. V lost 1 base and J lost 5, with 8 bases in between. CDR3 sequence reads: CASSQVEGYGYTF. The CDR3 DNA reads as TGTGCCAGCAGCCAAGTCGAGGGGTATGGCTACACCTTC.

The chain has TRBV29-1 and TRBJ2-6; 9 nucleotides agree with TRBD1. CDR1 and CDR2 from the germline V gene are SQVTM and ANQGSEA. The CDR3 is 16 residues long. Trimming at V came to 4 bases and at J to 3 bases, leaving 7 bases not matched to a gene. The CDR3, as DNA: TGCAGCGTTGCCGCGGGACAGGGTGGTGGGGCCAACGTCCTGACTTTC. Its translation: CSVAAGQGGGANVLTF.

There are a few counts of this clone. V usage is TRBV7-2 and J usage is TRBJ2-1; D is tentatively TRBD1 or TRBD2 (5 bases each). From germline, CDR1 is SGHTA and CDR2 FQGNSA. Trimming removed 4 bases from V and 7 bases from J, with 11 bases in between. CDR3 length: 13 amino acids. CDR3 nucleotide sequence: TGTGCCAGCAGCTCCTACTGGGGGAATGAGCAGTTCTTC. Amino acid sequence: CASSSYWGNEQFF.

The chain employs TRBV19 and TRBJ2-1, with a weak D call TRBD2 (6 bases). With 1 base removed from V and 6 bases from J, the gap between germline ends came to 7 bases. The CDR3 spans 13 residues. The germline V gene encodes CDR1 LNHDA and CDR2 SQIVND (reference sequence). As DNA, the CDR3 is TGTGCCAGTAGTATAGGGGGACTCAATGAGCAGTTCTTC. It codes for CASSIGGLNEQFF.

There are a few counts of this clone. The CDR3 spells CASSILAGGIDEQFF. The CDR3 DNA is TGTGCCAGCAGCATTCTAGCGGGAGGGATCGATGAGCAGTTCTTC. The rearrangement joins TRBV11-2 to TRBJ2-1, with 12 bases lining up with TRBD2. Unmatched junction bases numbered 7, after V lost 5 bases and J lost 8 bases. Germline V gene data show CDR1 as SGHAT and CDR2 as FQNNGV. The CDR3 loop spans 15 amino acids.

The chain links TRBV4-2 to TRBJ1-4, with 7 bases fitting TRBD1. This CDR3 region has 16 residues. V lost 3 bases, J lost 4 bases, and 8 bases stayed unmatched. Germline-derived CDR1 and CDR2 are LGHNA and YNFKEQ. The CDR3 is CASSQLQGTSNEKLFF. In DNA form, the CDR3 reads TGTGCCAGCAGCCAGTTACAGGGGACCAGTAATGAAAAACTGTTTTTT.

There are a few counts of this clone. V is TRBV7-8 and J is TRBJ1-1; D is possibly TRBD1 (5 bases). Germline loops: CDR1 SGHVS, CDR2 FQNEAQ. The CDR3 runs 14 residues. V was cut by 5 bases and J by 2 bases, with 12 bases left in between. Here the CDR3 reads CASSGREYNTEAFF. The CDR3 region has the DNA TGTGCCAGCAGCGGCAGGGAATACAACACTGAAGCTTTCTTT.

This clone has a handful of counts. CDR3 loop: CASSPRDGPYQPQHF. CDR3 DNA sequence: TGTGCCAGCAGCCCCCGGGACGGACCTTATCAGCCCCAGCATTTT. This chain joins TRBV9 and TRBJ1-5, with D possibly being TRBD1 (5 bases). The V end was cut by 4 bases, the J end by 5 bases, with 16 bases between. Germline assignment: CDR1 SGDLS and CDR2 YYNGEE. The CDR3 runs to 15 residues. The whole variable domain, filled in from reference TRBV9 and TRBJ1-5, reads DSGVTQTPKHLITATGQRVTLRCSPRSGDLSVYWYQQSLDQGLQFLIQYYNGEERAKGNILERFSAQQFPDLHSELNLSSLELGDSALYFCASSPRDGPYQPQHFGDGTRLSIL.

The CDR3: CASSRSTGGNNEQFF. The CDR3 DNA follows: TGTGCCAGCAGCCGATCGACAGGGGGAAACAATGAGCAGTTCTTC. The chain recombines TRBV7-3 with TRBJ2-1; the match to TRBD1 covers 9 bases. CDR3 length: 15 residues. Germline V lookup: CDR1 SGHTA, CDR2 FQGTGA. Trimming removed 5 bases from V and 5 bases from J; junction bases left unmatched: 7.

This clone was counted between two and nine times. The genes are TRBV11-2 and TRBJ2-3, with D hard to call. Germline V lookup: CDR1 SGHAT, CDR2 FQNNGV. The CDR3 sequence is 15 residues long. Between the trimmed V and J ends, which lost 1 base and 2 bases, there was a span of 10 bases. The DNA of the CDR3 is TGTGCCAGCAGCTTAGTTGTAGGCGCCACAGATACGCAGTATTTT. Amino acid sequence: CASSLVVGATDTQYF.

This clone was seen more than once but under ten times. V and J are TRBV5-6 and TRBJ1-1; no clear D. Between the trimmed V and J ends, which lost 6 bases and 7 bases, there was a span of 16 bases. Germline lookup yields CDR1 SGHDT and CDR2 YYEEEE. This CDR3 has 13 residues. The CDR3 is CASNWEGRGEAFF. Written as DNA, the CDR3 is TGTGCCAGCAACTGGGAAGGGCGGGGTGAAGCTTTCTTT.

V gene TRBV21-1 combines with J gene TRBJ2-1. TRBV21-1 is marked as a pseudogene. This CDR3 comprises 15 residues. The DNA of the CDR3 is TGTGCCAGCAGCGTGGGGGAGAGTAGCTACAATGAGCAGTTCTTC. Protein: CASSVGESSYNEQFF.

This chain connects TRBV19 to TRBJ1-3, with 10 bases identical to TRBD1. This CDR3 contains 16 residues. After removal of 6 bases from V and 4 bases from J, the junction contained 9 bases not matched to a gene. Germline V lookup: CDR1 LNHDA, CDR2 SQIVND (reference sequence). The CDR3 protein is CASSRQGARSGNTIYF. The CDR3, as DNA: TGTGCCAGTAGCCGACAGGGGGCCAGGAGCGGAAACACCATATATTTT.

The sample holds a few counts of this clone. The CDR3 loop reads CASSQDRGSDTQYF. The CDR3 bases are TGTGCCAGCAGCCAGGACAGGGGATCAGATACGCAGTATTTT. This rearrangement joins TRBV5-5 to TRBJ2-3, with 9 nucleotides matching TRBD1. This CDR3 has 14 amino acids. V dropped 4 bases and J dropped 4; count of bases not matched to a gene: 4. Germline V gene sequence: CDR1 SGHKS, CDR2 YYEKEE (reference sequence).

This clone came up a few times. Here the CDR3 reads CASSLGDGAYEQYF. CDR3 in DNA: TGTGCCAGCAGCTTAGGGGACGGAGCCTACGAGCAGTACTTC. The chain employs TRBV7-3 and TRBJ2-7; the D call may be TRBD1 or TRBD2 (5 bases each). The V gene's germline CDR1 is SGHTA and CDR2 FQGTGA. V was clipped by 2 bases and J by 2 bases, with 10 bases between them. This CDR3 has 14 residues.

In this sample, this clone turned up a few times. This chain uses TRBV18 with TRBJ2-5; no definite D call. Germline V gene lookup returns CDR1 KGHSH and CDR2 LQKENI. The CDR3 sequence is 14 residues long. V was shortened by 1 base and J by 1 base, with 7 bases between the two germline ends. CDR3 loop: CASSPRPGQETQYF. The CDR3 nucleotides read TGTGCCAGCTCACCACGGCCTGGCCAAGAGACCCAGTACTTC.

This clone was counted between two and nine times. The chain has TRBV6-5 and TRBJ2-3; tentative D call: TRBD2 (6 bases). Trimming stripped 6 bases from V and 2 bases from J, with 12 bases between. The CDR3 runs to 14 residues. Germline loops: CDR1 MNHEY, CDR2 SVGAGI. CDR3 sequence: CASSKGLPTDTQYF. The CDR3 region has the DNA TGTGCCAGCAGCAAGGGACTCCCCACAGATACGCAGTATTTT.

This clone showed up just a few times. The chain employs TRBV19 and TRBJ2-3, with D perhaps matching TRBD2 (6 bases). From germline, CDR1 is LNHDA and CDR2 SQIVND (reference sequence). V gave up 5 bases and J gave up 3 bases, with 18 bases separating them. This CDR3 is built from 16 residues. The CDR3 coding sequence is TGTGCCAGTAGTCCTCGCGGGAAGAAGGATACAGATACGCAGTATTTT. It specifies CASSPRGKKDTDTQYF. Full variable domain (remainder filled in from reference TRBV19 and TRBJ2-3): DGGITQSPKYLFRKEGQNVTLSCEQNLNHDAMYWYRQDPGQGLRLIYYSQIVNDFQKGDIAEGYSVSREKKESFPLTVTSAQKNPTAFYLCASSPRGKKDTDTQYFGPGTRLTVL.

This clone was detected many times. The rearrangement joins TRBV14 to TRBJ2-1; no definite D call. CDR3 length: 18 amino acids. Trimming cost V 1 base and J 4 bases, with 20 bases left between them. In germline, CDR1 is SGHDN, CDR2 FVKESK. For the CDR3, the DNA is TGTGCCAGCAGCCAAGTTATTACCGGGCTGGTACGGTACAATGAGCAGTTCTTC. Protein sequence: CASSQVITGLVRYNEQFF. Together with reference TRBV14 and TRBJ2-1, the CDR3 gives the full variable domain: EAGVTQFPSHSVIEKGQTVTLRCDPISGHDNLYWYRRVMGKEIKFLLHFVKESKQDESGMPNNRFLAERTGGTYSTLKVQPAELEDSGVYFCASSQVITGLVRYNEQFFGPGTRLTVL.

The V gene is TRBV9, the J gene TRBJ2-7, with 10 bases lining up with TRBD2. The J call is uncertain, as TRBJ2-5 better fits the DNA end. The CDR3 consists of 16 residues. Germline loops: CDR1 SGDLS, CDR2 YYNGEE. CDR3 loop: CASSVGLAGGQETQYF. The CDR3 DNA is TGTGCCAGCAGCGTAGGTTTAGCGGGAGGACAAGAGACCCAGTACTTC.